The 30 T cell receptor beta chains reported below all come from one sample, sequenced in a study of blood T cell repertoires in COVID-19. Profiled with immunoSEQ multiplex PCR; TCRdb holds only in-frame clones, not every one. The sample comprises around 320,000 clones, about 82% of which are singletons, and 7.2% rests with the top ten. Sequenced sample: peripheral blood. These receptor sequences come from a human donor in a cohort sampled during active COVID-19.

The gene calls are TRBV9 and TRBJ1-1, with D possibly matching TRBD1 (5 bases). The germline gives CDR1 SGDLS, CDR2 YYNGEE. Trimming cost V 0 bases and J 10 bases, with 16 bases left between them. The CDR3 has 14 amino acids. The CDR3: CASSVETANGRAFF. CDR3 DNA: TGTGCCAGCAGCGTAGAGACAGCGAATGGGCGAGCTTTCTTT.

This chain uses TRBV9 with TRBJ2-5, with D maybe TRBD2 (6 bases). In germline, CDR1 is SGDLS, CDR2 YYNGEE. CDR3 size: 17 residues. The V gene lost 0 bases and the J gene lost 3 bases, with 18 bases spanning the gap. CDR3 in DNA: TGTGCCAGCAGCGTAGCTTCGGGCGGGGCGAGGGAAGAGACCCAGTACTTC. Protein product: CASSVASGGAREETQYF.

Turning to this clone: The sample carries other DNA sequences with the same CDR3. CDR3 sequence (DNA): TGCAGTGCTAACAGGGGAGCCGAGCAGTACTTC. It encodes CSANRGAEQYF. The genes are TRBV20-1 and TRBJ2-7, with TRBD1 matching over 7 bases. CDR3 length: 11 residues. Germline assignment: CDR1 DFQATT and CDR2 SNEGSKA (reference sequence). V lost 4 bases and J lost 6; bases outside the gene matches: 3.

This rearrangement joins TRBV30 to TRBJ1-6, with D possibly TRBD1 on 6 matching bases. Deletions cut 2 bases from V and 10 bases from J, with 15 bases between. The germline gives CDR1 GTSNPN, CDR2 SVGIG (reference sequence). This CDR3 has 14 amino acids. The CDR3 DNA reads as TGTGCCTGGAGTACCACAGGGTACGCCTCACCCCTCCACTTT. As protein: CAWSTTGYASPLHF. Looking up the rest from reference TRBV30 and TRBJ1-6 gives the full variable domain: SQTIHQWPATLVQPVGSPLSLECTVEGTSNPNLYWYRQAAGRGLQLLFYSVGIGQISSEVPQNLSASRPQDRQFILSSKKLLLSDSGFYLCAWSTTGYASPLHFGNGTRLTVT.

The V gene is TRBV19, the J gene TRBJ1-5; 9 nucleotides agree with TRBD1. Germline assignment: CDR1 LNHDA and CDR2 SQIVND (reference sequence). The CDR3 covers 15 residues. Trimming took 2 bases from V and 6 from J; bases not matched to a gene: 5. CDR3 region: CASSIFGTGSQPQHF. The CDR3 DNA sequence: TGTGCCAGTAGTATATTCGGGACAGGGTCTCAGCCCCAGCATTTT.

With respect to this clone: Other DNA sequences from this sample encode an identical CDR3 as well. This chain joins TRBV9 and TRBJ2-5, with TRBD2 matching over 9 bases. The CDR3 sequence is 16 residues long. Germline trimming cut 1 base from V and 3 bases from J; bases unmatched to any gene: 7. Germline V lookup: CDR1 SGDLS, CDR2 YYNGEE. Here the CDR3 reads CASSVRPSGGKETQYF. CDR3 DNA sequence: TGTGCCAGCAGCGTAAGGCCCAGCGGGGGGAAAGAGACCCAGTACTTC.

The rearrangement uses TRBV7-6 and TRBJ1-5; D is uncertain. CDR3 length: 15 amino acids. Germline loops: CDR1 SGHVS, CDR2 FNYEAQ. V dropped 2 bases and J dropped 3 bases, with 11 bases sitting between them. CDR3 sequence (DNA): TGTGCCAGCAGCTTAACAGAGACCAACAATCAGCCCCAGCATTTT. It yields the protein CASSLTETNNQPQHF.

This chain links TRBV5-1 with TRBJ1-4, with 8 bases fitting TRBD1. The germline V gene has CDR1 SGHRS and CDR2 YFSETQ. V was pared by 2 bases and J by 8 bases, with 8 bases of the junction left unmatched. The CDR3 sequence is 15 residues long. CDR3 coding DNA: TGCGCCAGCAGCTTTTTTGCTGACAGGGGCGAAAAACTGTTTTTT. Its translation is CASSFFADRGEKLFF.

The count of this clone is one. The chain combines TRBV29-1 with TRBJ2-3; TRBD2 matches at 13 bases. The V gene end was trimmed by 4 bases and the J gene end by 2 bases; junction bases not matched to a gene: 6. The CDR3 has 16 residues. Germline assignment: CDR1 SQVTM and CDR2 ANQGSEA. The CDR3 reads CSVAPGTSGATDTQYF. CDR3 coding DNA: TGCAGCGTTGCGCCCGGGACTAGCGGGGCCACAGATACGCAGTATTTT.

This clone appeared a single time. V gene TRBV5-4 combines with J gene TRBJ2-5, with TRBD1 matching over 10 bases. J gave up 4 bases and V 4 bases, and 4 bases lay outside the gene matches. This CDR3 contains 14 residues. CDR1 SGHNT and CDR2 YYREEE come from the germline V gene (reference sequence). CDR3 loop: CASSPRTGGETQYF. The CDR3 bases are TGTGCCAGCAGCCCTAGGACAGGGGGAGAGACCCAGTACTTC. The whole variable domain, remainder taken from reference TRBV5-4 and TRBJ2-5, is ETGVTQSPTHLIKTRGQQVTLRCSSQSGHNTVSWYQQALGQGPQFIFQYYREEENGRGNFPPRFSGLQFPNYSSELNVNALELDDSALYLCASSPRTGGETQYFGPGTRLLVL.

The chain couples TRBV27 to TRBJ2-7, with 7 positions matching TRBD2. V trimming: 3 bases; J trimming: 0 bases; junction bases outside the gene matches: 8. Germline CDR1 and CDR2: MNHEY and SMNVEV (reference sequence). CDR3 length equals 16 residues. CDR3 sequence: CASSLGRGTSSYEQYF. The CDR3, as DNA: TGTGCCAGCAGTTTGGGGAGGGGTACTAGCTCCTACGAGCAGTACTTC.

The chain couples TRBV7-2 to TRBJ2-3; 10 bases are shared with TRBD1. CDR1 is SGHTA, CDR2 FQGNSA, per germline. Trimming at V came to 1 base and at J to 6 bases, leaving 1 base not matched to a gene. The CDR3 totals 14 residues. CDR3 sequence reads: CASSLGTGGDTQYF. DNA of the CDR3: TGTGCCAGCAGCTTAGGGACAGGGGGTGATACGCAGTATTTT.

The J gene is TRBJ2-7, the V gene TRBV7-3, with a possible D match to TRBD2 (6 bases). The V end was cut by 1 base, the J end by 2 bases, with 12 bases between. The CDR3 extends over 15 amino acids. Germline V lookup: CDR1 SGHTA, CDR2 FQGTGA. CDR3 sequence (DNA): TGTGCCAGCAGCTTAAATGGGGGGATCACCTACGAGCAGTACTTC. Its protein is CASSLNGGITYEQYF.

This chain links TRBV19 with TRBJ1-2; the D gene is possibly TRBD1 (6 bases). Germline CDR1 LNHDA, CDR2 SQIVND (reference sequence). The CDR3 runs to 13 residues. V lost 5 bases and J lost 8, with 15 bases in between. In DNA, the CDR3 is TGTGCCAGTAGTGACCGGGGGGCAGAGGGCTACACCTTC. Protein: CASSDRGAEGYTF.

A word on this clone: An end of the junction differs from the germline gene, which may be a read error. The gene calls are TRBV7-9 and TRBJ2-3; TRBD2 agrees at 10 bases. In germline, CDR1 is SEHNR, CDR2 FQNEAQ (reference sequence). The CDR3 covers 13 residues. The CDR3 DNA reads TGCACTAGCGGGGTAATTGGCACAGATACGCAGTATTTT. Translating gives CTSGVIGTDTQYF. The whole variable domain, remainder taken from reference TRBV7-9 and TRBJ2-3, is DTGVSQNPRHKITKRGQNVTFRCDPISEHNRLYWYRQTLGQGPEFLTYFQNEAQLEKSRLLSDRFSAERPKGSFSTLEIQRTEQGDSAMYLCTSGVIGTDTQYFGPGTRLTVL.

V usage is TRBV5-1 and J usage is TRBJ1-2; possibly TRBD1 for D (6 bases). This CDR3 is built from 15 residues. CDR1 and CDR2 (germline): SGHRS, YFSETQ. V lost 5 bases to trimming and J lost 4 bases, with 18 bases between them. The CDR3 loop is CASRGTSSGGYGYTF. The CDR3 DNA reads TGCGCCAGCAGGGGGACAAGCTCTGGTGGCTATGGCTACACCTTC. Together with reference TRBV5-1 and TRBJ1-2, the CDR3 gives the full variable domain: KAGVTQTPRYLIKTRGQQVTLSCSPISGHRSVSWYQQTPGQGLQFLFEYFSETQRNKGNFPGRFSGRQFSNSRSEMNVSTLELGDSALYLCASRGTSSGGYGYTFGSGTRLTVV.

This chain connects TRBV7-3 to TRBJ1-1; 9 bases map to TRBD1. From germline, CDR1 is SGHTA and CDR2 FQGTGA. The V gene end was trimmed by 5 bases and the J gene end by 6 bases; junction bases not matched to a gene: 7. The CDR3 contains 14 residues. The CDR3, as DNA: TGTGCCAGCAGCCCCGGGACAGGGTCGGCTGAAGCTTTCTTT. It specifies CASSPGTGSAEAFF.

The chain carries TRBV5-4 and TRBJ1-2; no reliable D call. The CDR3 contains 12 residues. With 1 base removed from V and 4 bases from J, the gap between germline ends came to 5 bases. Per the germline V gene, CDR1 is SGHNT and CDR2 is YYREEE (reference sequence). The CDR3 is CASSLSSYGYTF. CDR3 in DNA: TGTGCCAGCAGCTTGTCCAGCTATGGCTACACCTTC.

This clone was recorded a few times. The rearrangement joins TRBV30 to TRBJ1-2; 11 positions agree with TRBD1. The V gene end was trimmed by 2 bases and the J gene end by 2 bases; junction bases not matched to a gene: 4. This CDR3 has 15 residues. Germline CDR1 reads GTSNPN; CDR2 reads SVGIG (reference sequence). The CDR3 coding sequence is TGTGCCTGGAGTTGGACAGGGGGCCCCAACTATGGCTACACCTTC. This gives the protein CAWSWTGGPNYGYTF.

This clone was counted a single time. The rearrangement links TRBV9 to TRBJ2-2; D is undetermined. V was cut by 0 bases and J by 0 bases, with 9 bases left in between. Germline V lookup: CDR1 SGDLS, CDR2 YYNGEE. CDR3 length: 16 residues. CDR3 sequence reads: CASSVAQSANTGELFF. CDR3 DNA sequence: TGTGCCAGCAGCGTAGCTCAGTCCGCGAACACCGGGGAGCTGTTTTTT.

This rearrangement joins TRBV6-5 to TRBJ1-1; D may be TRBD1 (5 bases). The CDR3 runs 14 residues. Germline V gene lookup returns CDR1 MNHEY and CDR2 SVGAGI. Trimming left V 0 bases short and J 10 bases short, with 15 bases between. CDR3 coding DNA: TGTGCCAGCAGTTACTCGATAGGGGCAGAGAGAGCTTTCTTT. As protein: CASSYSIGAERAFF.

The chain uses TRBV11-2 and TRBJ2-7; 7 bases match TRBD1. Germline CDR1 reads SGHAT; CDR2 reads FQNNGV. The CDR3 has 16 amino acids. The trim removed 3 bases at V and 2 bases at J, leaving 10 bases unmatched. CDR3 sequence: CASSFRLQGPPYEQYF. CDR3 in DNA: TGTGCCAGCAGCTTCCGGTTACAGGGGCCGCCCTACGAGCAGTACTTC.

The sample holds a few counts of this clone. The chain joins TRBV4-1 to TRBJ1-1; D perhaps matches TRBD1 (5 bases). The V and J ends lost 0 bases and 1 base respectively, with 9 bases between them. This CDR3 contains 15 residues. Germline loops: CDR1 MGHRA, CDR2 YSYEKL. CDR3 loop: CASSQDDRRNTEAFF. As DNA, the CDR3 is TGCGCCAGCAGCCAAGACGACAGAAGGAACACTGAAGCTTTCTTT.

The chain couples TRBV7-8 to TRBJ1-2; D perhaps matches TRBD1 (5 bases). The CDR3 has 14 amino acids. Germline V gives CDR1 SGHVS, CDR2 FQNEAQ. Trimming took off 5 bases at V and 4 bases at J, with 14 bases between the two ends. The chain's CDR3 is CASSRQLTTYGYTF. CDR3 DNA sequence: TGTGCCAGCAGCAGACAGCTAACGACCTATGGCTACACCTTC.

The J gene is TRBJ1-5, the V gene TRBV28; D is uncertain. This CDR3 is built from 16 residues. V was clipped by 7 bases and J by 1 base, with 17 bases between them. Germline CDR1 reads MDHEN; CDR2 reads SYDVKM. CDR3 sequence reads: CASTHDQRVSNQPQHF. CDR3 bases: TGTGCCAGCACCCACGACCAACGGGTCAGCAATCAGCCCCAGCATTTT.

The genes are TRBV29-1 and TRBJ2-1, with 10 bases aligning to TRBD1. Germline CDR1 SQVTM, CDR2 ANQGSEA. This CDR3 has 15 residues. After removal of 4 bases from V and 6 bases from J, the junction contained 9 bases not matched to a gene. CDR3 region: CSVVGQGEHFNEQFF. CDR3 sequence (DNA): TGCAGCGTTGTAGGACAGGGGGAACACTTCAATGAGCAGTTCTTC.

This clone came up once. The chain carries TRBV12-3 or TRBV12-4 and TRBJ2-2; a possible D gene is TRBD1 (5 bases). The CDR3 has 13 amino acids. The V and J ends lost 5 bases and 6 bases respectively, with 10 bases between them. The CDR3 DNA sequence: TGTGCCAGCAGTAGACCAGGGTCCGGGGAGCTGTTTTTT. Its translation: CASSRPGSGELFF.

The chain couples TRBV9 to TRBJ1-1, with unresolved D. The germline V gene encodes CDR1 SGDLS and CDR2 YYNGEE. This CDR3 region has 14 residues. V lost 0 bases and J 1 base, leaving 7 bases between the germline ends. The CDR3 loop is CASSVAGPNTEAFF. The CDR3 bases are TGTGCCAGCAGCGTAGCGGGTCCGAACACTGAAGCTTTCTTT.

A few counts support this clone. The rearrangement links TRBV5-1 to TRBJ1-2, with D possibly matching TRBD1 (6 bases). Trimming cost V 0 bases and J 4 bases, with 13 bases left between them. This CDR3 is 15 amino acids long. Per germline, CDR1 SGHRS and CDR2 YFSETQ. CDR3 sequence reads: CASSLGTARIYGYTF. In DNA, the CDR3 is TGCGCCAGCAGCTTGGGGACAGCGAGGATCTATGGCTACACCTTC.

V is TRBV25-1 and J is TRBJ2-5; D is possibly TRBD1 (6 bases). Germline CDR1 is MGHDK and CDR2 is SYGVNS. This CDR3 spans 17 amino acids. The V and J ends lost 6 bases and 3 bases respectively, with 23 bases between them. CDR3 region: CASRGRKGGAGEETQYF. The CDR3 nucleotides are TGTGCCAGCAGGGGCCGGAAGGGTGGAGCAGGGGAAGAGACCCAGTACTTC. Supplemented by reference TRBV25-1 and TRBJ2-5, the full variable domain reads EADIYQTPRYLVIGTGKKITLECSQTMGHDKMYWYQQDPGMELHLIHYSYGVNSTEKGDLSSESTVSRIRTEHFPLTLESARPSHTSQYLCASRGRKGGAGEETQYFGPGTRLLVL.